Sequencing of this T cell receptor beta chain was carried out in a study of T cell responses to AZD1222 COVID-19 vaccine. Clones were sequenced by immunoSEQ multiplex PCR, and TCRdb holds only the in-frame ones, with some missing. Among 95,000 to 150,000 clones listed, around 91% were seen once. The clonotype was recovered from an adult in good health. The specimen was peripheral blood, collected on day 0 of AZD1222 vaccination.

This chain's CDR3 is CAARRGQETQYF. The CDR3 coding sequence is TGTGCCGCAAGGCGGGGGCAAGAGACCCAGTACTTC. V gene TRBV5-4 combines with J gene TRBJ2-5; TRBD2 matches 7 bases. The CDR3 totals 12 residues. CDR1 SGHNT and CDR2 YYREEE come from the germline V gene (reference sequence). Trimming took 10 bases from V and 2 from J; bases not matched to a gene: 5.